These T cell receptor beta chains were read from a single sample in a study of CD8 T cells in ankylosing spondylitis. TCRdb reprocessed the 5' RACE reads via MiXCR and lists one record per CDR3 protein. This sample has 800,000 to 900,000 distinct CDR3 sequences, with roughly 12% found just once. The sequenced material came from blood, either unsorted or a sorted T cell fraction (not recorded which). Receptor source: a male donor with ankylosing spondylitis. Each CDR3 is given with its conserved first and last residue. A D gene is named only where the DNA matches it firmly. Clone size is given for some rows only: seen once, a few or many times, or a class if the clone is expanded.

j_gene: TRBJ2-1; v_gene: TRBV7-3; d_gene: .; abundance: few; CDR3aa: CASSLTSDIKGEQFF; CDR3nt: TGTGCCAGCAGCTTAACGTCGGACATCAAAGGGGAGCAGTTCTTC
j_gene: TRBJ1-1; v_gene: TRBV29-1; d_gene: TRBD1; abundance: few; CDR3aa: CSVRTGFGNTEAFF; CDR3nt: TGCAGCGTTCGGACAGGGTTTGGTAACACTGAAGCTTTCTTT
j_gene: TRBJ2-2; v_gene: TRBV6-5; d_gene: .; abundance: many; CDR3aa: CASSYVPSGELFF; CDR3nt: TGTGCCAGCAGTTACGTTCCGAGCGGGGAGCTGTTTTTT
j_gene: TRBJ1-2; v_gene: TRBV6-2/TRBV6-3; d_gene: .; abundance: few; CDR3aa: CASSTGRNYGYTF; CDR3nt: TGTGCCAGCAGTACGGGGAGAAACTATGGCTACACCTTC
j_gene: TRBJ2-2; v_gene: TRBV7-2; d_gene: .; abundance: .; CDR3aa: CASSLRFRDPGELFF; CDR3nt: TGTGCCAGCAGCTTGCGTTTCAGGGATCCCGGGGAGCTGTTTTTT
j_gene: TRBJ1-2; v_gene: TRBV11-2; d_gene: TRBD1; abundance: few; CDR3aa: CASSLGSDRLYTF; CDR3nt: TGTGCCAGCAGCTTAGGCTCGGACAGGCTCTACACCTTC
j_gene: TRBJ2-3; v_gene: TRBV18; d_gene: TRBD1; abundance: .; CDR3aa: CASSPRIEGTGLTDTQYF; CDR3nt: TGTGCCAGCTCACCACGGATTGAGGGGACAGGGCTGACAGATACGCAGTATTTT
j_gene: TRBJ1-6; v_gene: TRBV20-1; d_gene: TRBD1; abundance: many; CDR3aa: CSASWTGIMSSPLHF; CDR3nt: TGCAGTGCTAGCTGGACAGGGATAATGAGTTCACCCCTCCACTTT
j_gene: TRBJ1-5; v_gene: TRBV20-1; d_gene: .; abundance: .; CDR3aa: CSASISGTQPQHF; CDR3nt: TGCAGTGCTAGTATATCCGGAACTCAGCCCCAGCATTTT
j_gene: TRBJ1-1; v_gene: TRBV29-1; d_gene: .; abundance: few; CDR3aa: CSAAGGLAEAFF; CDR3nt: TGCAGCGCGGCGGGGGGGCTTGCTGAAGCTTTCTTT
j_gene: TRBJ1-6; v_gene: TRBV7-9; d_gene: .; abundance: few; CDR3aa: CASSSKDSPLHF; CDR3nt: TGTGCCAGCAGCTCCAAGGATTCACCCCTCCACTTT
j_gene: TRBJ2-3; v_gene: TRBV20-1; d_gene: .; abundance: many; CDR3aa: CSVESDTQYF; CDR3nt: TGCAGTGTTGAGTCAGATACGCAGTATTTT
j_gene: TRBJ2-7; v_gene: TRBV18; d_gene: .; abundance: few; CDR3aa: CASSPTGGLEGQYF; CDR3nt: TGTGCCAGCTCACCGACCGGGGGGCTGGAAGGGCAGTACTTC
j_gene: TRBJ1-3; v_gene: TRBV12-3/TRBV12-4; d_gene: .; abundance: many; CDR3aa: CASRPQGWGNTIYF; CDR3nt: TGTGCCAGCAGGCCTCAGGGATGGGGAAACACCATATATTTT
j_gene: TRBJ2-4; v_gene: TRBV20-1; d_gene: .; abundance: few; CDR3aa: CSAVDRMVTSDKNIQYF; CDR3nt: TGCAGTGCTGTTGACAGAATGGTGACGAGCGACAAAAACATTCAGTACTTC
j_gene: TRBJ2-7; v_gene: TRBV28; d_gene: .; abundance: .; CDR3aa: CASSLVGFEQYF; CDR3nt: TGTGCCAGCAGTTTGGTAGGGTTCGAGCAGTACTTC
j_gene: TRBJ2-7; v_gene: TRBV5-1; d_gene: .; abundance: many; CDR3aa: CASSPRDLTYEQYF; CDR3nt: TGCGCCAGCAGCCCCCGGGACCTAACCTACGAGCAGTACTTC
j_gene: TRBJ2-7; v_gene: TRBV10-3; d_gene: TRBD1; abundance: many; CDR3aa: CAIRAGGVDYEQYF; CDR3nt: TGTGCCATCAGGGCAGGGGGCGTCGACTACGAGCAGTACTTC
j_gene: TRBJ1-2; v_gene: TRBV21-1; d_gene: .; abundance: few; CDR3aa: CASPFRDSGVPEYGYTF; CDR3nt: TGTGCCAGCCCATTCCGGGACAGTGGGGTCCCGGAATATGGCTACACCTTC